Listed below are T cell receptor beta chains from one sample, sequenced in a study of shared clonotypes between healthy human individuals. Generated by immunoSEQ multiplex PCR, the TCRdb table keeps only in-frame clones and is missing some. The sample lists roughly 490,000 clones; around three quarters were seen once. Input material: PBMCs. The receptors originated from a woman aged 40-49 years in good health. Some clones in this sample may be carry-over from other donors' samples. Each CDR3 is given with its conserved first and last residue. A D gene is named only where the DNA matches it firmly. Clone size is shown for a subset of rows, as once, few, many or a class of expanded clone.

d_call	v_call	clone_size	j_call	cdr3_nt	cdr3_aa
TRBD1	TRBV10-2	NA	TRBJ2-7	TGCGCCAGCAGTGAGGGGGACAGCCATACCTACGAGCAGTACTTC	CASSEGDSHTYEQYF
TRBD1	TRBV28	NA	TRBJ1-2	TGTGCCAGCACAACGGGACAGGGGAACTATGGCTACACCTTC	CASTTGQGNYGYTF
TRBD1	TRBV10-1	NA	TRBJ1-5	TGCGCCAGCAATTCCGGGACAGGGGATAGCAATCAGCCCCAGCATTTT	CASNSGTGDSNQPQHF
NA	TRBV7-3	NA	TRBJ1-1	TGTGCCAGCAGCCAAAACCGGTACACTGAAGCTTTCTTT	CASSQNRYTEAFF
NA	TRBV2	NA	TRBJ1-6	TGTGCCAGTGGAGAGTCCCTGGGGATCAATTCACCCCTCCACTTT	CASGESLGINSPLHF
NA	TRBV6-5	NA	TRBJ1-1	TGTGCCAGCGGGAGGTCCGGGCTAGCTTTCTTT	CASGRSGLAFF
NA	TRBV2	NA	TRBJ2-6	TGTGCCAGCAGTGATCGGTTCTCTGGGGCCAACGTCCTGACTTTC	CASSDRFSGANVLTF
TRBD1	TRBV30	once	TRBJ1-1	TGTGCCTGGAGTCTTGGACAGGGCACTGAAGCTTTCTTT	CAWSLGQGTEAFF
NA	TRBV19	NA	TRBJ1-5	TGTGCCAGTAGTCTTGGTTCACAATCAGCCCAGCATTTT	CASSLGSQSAQHF
TRBD2	TRBV7-8	NA	TRBJ2-2	TGTGCCAGCAGGCGTCGGGCGGGGGTGCCGTCGACTGCGAACACCGGGGAGCTGTTTTTT	CASRRRAGVPSTANTGELFF
NA	TRBV4-1	NA	TRBJ1-2	TGCGCCAGCAGCCAAGTTAGTTCACTGAAGCGTCTTCAGGGCCCTAACTATGGCTACACCTTC	CASSQVSSLKRLQGPNYGYTF
NA	TRBV4-2	NA	TRBJ1-2	TGTGCCAGCAGCCAAGAGGCAGGGGCCTATGGCTACACCTTC	CASSQEAGAYGYTF
NA	TRBV6-4	many	TRBJ2-2	TGTGCCAGCGGGGACTCTGACACACCCTCGGGGGAGCTGTTTTTT	CASGDSDTPSGELFF
NA	TRBV6-6	NA	TRBJ2-2	TGTGCCAGCAGTTACCCCTCCTCCGGGCTGTTTTTT	CASSYPSSGLFF
NA	TRBV5-1	NA	TRBJ2-7	TGCGCCAGCTCCCTGGGCCAGGGTAGCGGTCACGAGCAGTACTTC	CASSLGQGSGHEQYF
TRBD2	TRBV29-1	NA	TRBJ2-1	TGCAGCGTCACCCGGGAGCCTAGCGGGTACAATGAGCAGTTCTTC	CSVTREPSGYNEQFF
NA	TRBV14	NA	TRBJ2-7	TGTGCCAGCAGTCTACTCGGGATACCCTACGAGCAGTACTTC	CASSLLGIPYEQYF
NA	TRBV19	NA	TRBJ2-7	TGTGCCAGTAGTTCCACCGGGACACCCGGGGACGAGCAGTACTTC	CASSSTGTPGDEQYF
NA	TRBV5-1	NA	TRBJ1-1	TGCGCCAGCAGCTTGGCGGGACACCCGAACACTGAAGCTTTCTTT	CASSLAGHPNTEAFF
NA	TRBV5-1	few	TRBJ2-7	TGCGCCAGCGCCGAATCCGGGACATTCTCCTACGAGCAGTACTTC	CASAESGTFSYEQYF
TRBD1	TRBV9	once	TRBJ2-5	TGTGCCAGCAGCGTGACAGGGGGCTGGCAAGAGACCCAGTACTTC	CASSVTGGWQETQYF
NA	TRBV5-1	NA	TRBJ1-3	TGCGCCAGCAGCTTGGATGCAGGATCCTCTGGAAACACCATATATTTT	CASSLDAGSSGNTIYF
NA	TRBV15	NA	TRBJ1-3	TGTGCCACCAGCAGAGATAGGGGAGGAAACACCATATATTTT	CATSRDRGGNTIYF
NA	TRBV11-2	NA	TRBJ2-7	TGTGCCAGCAGCTTAGGAACGGGGCGGGGCCTCTACGAGCAGTACTTC	CASSLGTGRGLYEQYF
NA	TRBV7-8	NA	TRBJ2-7	TGTGCCAGCAGCTCGAATTGGGGTTACGAGCAGTACTTC	CASSSNWGYEQYF
TRBD1	TRBV2	NA	TRBJ2-3	TGTGCCGGGGCGAGGCAGGGGGCTTGGGATACGCAGTATTTT	CAGARQGAWDTQYF
TRBD2	TRBV7-8	NA	TRBJ2-7	TGTGCCAGCAGCTTATCGATGCGAGCGGGAGGTGTATACGAGCAGTACTTC	CASSLSMRAGGVYEQYF
NA	TRBV10-1	NA	TRBJ2-7	TGCGCCAGCAGCGCGGGGCAAGTTAACTACGAGCAGTACTTC	CASSAGQVNYEQYF
NA	TRBV7-8	once	TRBJ1-5	TGTGCCAGCAGTCACTTTTCTCAGCCCCAGCATTTT	CASSHFSQPQHF
TRBD1	TRBV5-4	NA	TRBJ1-4	TGTGCCAGCAGCTTGGACCGGACAGGTCAAGAAAAACTGTTTTTT	CASSLDRTGQEKLFF
NA	TRBV5-6	NA	TRBJ2-7	TGTGCCAGCAGCTTGGTTGTCCTTCCCTACGAGCAGTACTTC	CASSLVVLPYEQYF
TRBD1	TRBV5-1	NA	TRBJ2-7	TGCGCCAGCAGCTTGGAGGTCTCGGACAGGGCCCACGAGCAGTACTTC	CASSLEVSDRAHEQYF
TRBD1	TRBV7-2	NA	TRBJ1-2	TGTGCCAGCAGCATGGACAGGCAGGACTATGGCTACACCTTC	CASSMDRQDYGYTF
NA	TRBV11-3	NA	TRBJ1-6	TGTGCCAGCAGCTTATCGCATAATTCACCCCTCCACTTT	CASSLSHNSPLHF
NA	TRBV7-6	NA	TRBJ2-7	TGTGCCAGCAGCTTAGCGCAGGGCCATTCCTACGAGCAGTACTTC	CASSLAQGHSYEQYF
TRBD2	TRBV4-2	NA	TRBJ2-5	TGTGCCAGCAGCCAGACCCTCGGGGGGGAGCAGTACTTC	CASSQTLGGEQYF
NA	TRBV9	NA	TRBJ2-3	TGTGCCAGCTCCCGGGACCCAGCCACAGATACGCAGTATTTT	CASSRDPATDTQYF
NA	TRBV18	NA	TRBJ2-3	TGTGCCAGCTCACCGTCAACTAGATGGGCAGATACGCAGTATTTT	CASSPSTRWADTQYF
NA	TRBV15	NA	TRBJ2-2	TGTGCCACCAGCAGAGATATGTGGGCTTCGAACACCGGGGAGCTGTTTTTT	CATSRDMWASNTGELFF
TRBD1	TRBV27	NA	TRBJ2-7	TGTGCCAGCAGGCTCGGGACAGGGAGCTCCTACGAGCAGTACTTC	CASRLGTGSSYEQYF
TRBD2	TRBV29-1	once	TRBJ2-5	TGCAGCGCCGAAACGGGACTAGCGGGAGAAGGGACCCAGTACTTC	CSAETGLAGEGTQYF
TRBD1	TRBV5-1	many	TRBJ2-2	TGCGCCAGCAGCCGGACAGGGGGCGCGAACACCGGGGAGCTGTTTTTT	CASSRTGGANTGELFF
TRBD1	TRBV6-1	NA	TRBJ1-4	TGTGCCAGCAGTGATAGGACAGGGGGAGGGGAAAAACTGTTTTTT	CASSDRTGGGEKLFF
NA	TRBV7-2	NA	TRBJ2-3	TGTGCCAGCAGCTTAGGGGGACGTCCAGATACGCAGTATTTT	CASSLGGRPDTQYF
TRBD1	TRBV29-1	NA	TRBJ2-2	TGCAGCGTTGGACAGGGGGGGAACACCGGGGAGCTGTTTTTT	CSVGQGGNTGELFF
TRBD2	TRBV15	few	TRBJ2-5	TGTGCCACCAGCCCAAGGACTAGCGACCAAGAGACCCAGTACTTC	CATSPRTSDQETQYF
TRBD1	TRBV6-6	once	TRBJ2-2	TGTGCCAGCAGCACACAGGGGGCCGGCACCGGGGAGCTGTTTTTT	CASSTQGAGTGELFF
TRBD2	TRBV18	NA	TRBJ2-1	TGTGCCAGCTCACAACGACTAGCGGGAAGTAACAATGAGCAGTTCTTC	CASSQRLAGSNNEQFF
NA	TRBV27	once	TRBJ2-6	TGTGCCAGCAGTGTTTCGCACTGGCTACAAAGTCGGGCCAACGTCCTGACTTTC	CASSVSHWLQSRANVLTF
NA	TRBV27	NA	TRBJ1-1	TGTGCCAGCAGCCCCCTAGGAGTGAACACTGAAGCTTTCTTT	CASSPLGVNTEAFF
TRBD1	TRBV14	NA	TRBJ1-2	TGTGCCAGCAGCCCCAATCGGGACAGCTATGGCTACACCTTC	CASSPNRDSYGYTF
TRBD2	TRBV5-6	NA	TRBJ2-3	TGTGCCAGCAGCTTTCCGGGACTAGCTTGGGATACGCAGTATTTT	CASSFPGLAWDTQYF
TRBD2	TRBV2	once	TRBJ2-2	TGTGCCAGCAGTGAAGCGAAGGGAAGAAGCGGGGACACCGGGGAGCTGTTTTTT	CASSEAKGRSGDTGELFF
NA	TRBV10-3	NA	TRBJ2-1	TGTGCCATCAGTGATGCCGGATACAATGAGCAGTTCTTC	CAISDAGYNEQFF